A selection of T cell receptor beta chains follows, all from one sample in a study of PD-L1 blockade in urothelial cancer. Generated by immunoSEQ multiplex PCR, the TCRdb table keeps only in-frame clones and is missing some. Of 85,000 to 90,000 clones in the sample, roughly 90% are singletons; the top ten hold more than 8%. Source: PBMCs, taken around atezolizumab (anti-PD-L1) treatment. All receptors derive from a man in his 60s with urothelial cancer. The CDR3 runs from the conserved cysteine through the conserved F or W. Each record gives: V gene, CDR3 protein.

v_gene: TRBV20-1
CDR3aa: CSAGGWPAQFF

v_gene: TRBV7-6
CDR3aa: CASSLVWGGTYNEQFF

v_gene: TRBV11-3
CDR3aa: CASSSEALDGNNEQFF

v_gene: TRBV6-5
CDR3aa: CASRPTATNEKLFF

v_gene: TRBV4-1
CDR3aa: CASSQDGQGNEKLFF

v_gene: TRBV18
CDR3aa: CASSPPSGTDTQYF

v_gene: TRBV9
CDR3aa: CASSTRQTGANEKLFF

v_gene: TRBV7-3
CDR3aa: CASSFDGTDVFGYTF

v_gene: TRBV7-3
CDR3aa: CASSPRTSGGPQTQYF

v_gene: TRBV5-6
CDR3aa: CASSISSRPNEKLFF

v_gene: TRBV6-5
CDR3aa: CASGQINEKLFF

v_gene: TRBV27
CDR3aa: CASRPRTGGQPQHF

v_gene: TRBV7-2
CDR3aa: CASTLVGGRAGDEQFF

v_gene: TRBV4-2
CDR3aa: CASSQDSVPGTTYNEQFF

v_gene: TRBV4-3
CDR3aa: CASSLNFGQVYTEAFF

v_gene: TRBV28
CDR3aa: CATKTPTGTSRYEQYF

v_gene: TRBV23-1
CDR3aa: CASSQSTQASNEKLFF

v_gene: TRBV2
CDR3aa: CASSEALSGGAITDTQYF

v_gene: TRBV5-5
CDR3aa: CASSLGASGSFNEQFF

v_gene: TRBV5-1
CDR3aa: CASSALQLQETQYF

v_gene: TRBV18
CDR3aa: CASSPAQVDEQYF

v_gene: TRBV30
CDR3aa: CAWGTSGGFQYF

v_gene: TRBV5-4
CDR3aa: CASSRRGGSYEQYF

v_gene: TRBV28
CDR3aa: CASSTLAGDPGANVLTF

v_gene: TRBV18
CDR3aa: CASSPGGDDTQYF

v_gene: TRBV7-9
CDR3aa: CASSLSSRGTEAFF

v_gene: TRBV28
CDR3aa: CATLDPGHLNTEAFF

v_gene: TRBV4-3
CDR3aa: CASSQDEGGGELFF

v_gene: TRBV6-6
CDR3aa: CASSPEGLTGELFF

v_gene: TRBV25-1
CDR3aa: CASSVTGSAGELFF

v_gene: TRBV29-1
CDR3aa: CSVVRYQRSTDTQYF

v_gene: TRBV9
CDR3aa: CASSVGGGANTEAFF

v_gene: TRBV11-2
CDR3aa: CASSIGGNSNQPQHF

v_gene: TRBV28
CDR3aa: CASTEVAGTYEQYF

v_gene: TRBV6-5
CDR3aa: CASSLAGETEAFF

v_gene: TRBV6-5
CDR3aa: CASSYSGASGSYEQYF

v_gene: TRBV28
CDR3aa: CASSLPGQGGNQPQHF

v_gene: TRBV11-2
CDR3aa: CASSLGTGGLSIQYF

v_gene: TRBV15
CDR3aa: CATSRDRSTGGFF

v_gene: TRBV30
CDR3aa: CALDGPTGLTDTQYF

v_gene: TRBV10-1
CDR3aa: CASSVPRQFKKQYF

v_gene: TRBV20-1
CDR3aa: CSAHRGQEQYF

v_gene: TRBV19
CDR3aa: CASSQGAEDTQYF

v_gene: TRBV18
CDR3aa: CASSPREDSEQYF

v_gene: TRBV4-1
CDR3aa: CASSQVSSGANVLTF